This entry lists 25 T cell receptor beta chains sequenced from one sample in a study of T cell responses to AZD1222 COVID-19 vaccine. Clones were read by immunoSEQ multiplex PCR, and TCRdb kept only the in-frame ones, dropping some. This repertoire shows 95,000 to 110,000 clones, about 87% found once; its top ten account for over 7.5%. This specimen consisted of peripheral blood, obtained on day 0 of AZD1222 vaccination. Every receptor here comes from an adult in good health.

The chain recombines TRBV27 with TRBJ2-5, with 7 bases lining up with TRBD2. V lost 5 bases to trimming and J lost 5 bases; unmatched junction nucleotides: 17. CDR1 is MNHEY and CDR2 is SMNVEV in the germline V gene (reference sequence). The CDR3 is 17 residues long. CDR3 sequence reads: CASSATPLWGGDETQYF. The CDR3 nucleotides read TGTGCCAGCAGTGCGACCCCACTATGGGGGGGGGACGAGACCCAGTACTTC.

J is TRBJ2-2 and V is TRBV27; 8 positions agree with TRBD2. This CDR3 is built from 15 residues. V was pared by 7 bases and J by 1 base, with 5 bases of the junction left unmatched. From germline, CDR1 is MNHEY and CDR2 SMNVEV (reference sequence). CDR3 region: CASKSGGLNTGELFF. CDR3 in DNA: TGTGCCAGCAAAAGCGGGGGCCTGAACACCGGGGAGCTGTTTTTT.

The V call is TRBV28, the J call TRBJ1-4; D uncertain. Germline V gene sequence: CDR1 MDHEN, CDR2 SYDVKM. Trimming stripped 2 bases from V and 8 bases from J, with 3 bases between. The CDR3 is 11 amino acids. Here the CDR3 reads CASSLVEKLFF. The CDR3 region has the DNA TGTGCCAGCAGTTTAGTCGAAAAACTGTTTTTT.

The chain links TRBV6-5 to TRBJ1-5; 8 bases align to TRBD1. Germline CDR1 MNHEY, CDR2 SVGAGI. This CDR3 spans 16 amino acids. The trim removed 1 base at V and 4 bases at J, leaving 6 bases unmatched. The CDR3 nucleotides are TGTGCCAGCAGTTACTGGGGGACAGGCTTTAATCAGCCCCAGCATTTT. This codes for CASSYWGTGFNQPQHF.

The chain combines TRBV28 with TRBJ2-7, with TRBD2 as a possible D gene (5 bases). This CDR3 is 14 amino acids long. The V gene lost 5 bases and the J gene lost 4 bases, with 15 bases spanning the gap. CDR1 and CDR2 (germline): MDHEN, SYDVKM. CDR3 sequence: CASSKRGQRYEQYF. The CDR3 bases are TGTGCCAGCAGTAAACGCGGGCAGCGGTACGAGCAGTACTTC.

V and J are TRBV11-2 and TRBJ1-2; perhaps TRBD1 as D (5 bases). V was shortened by 1 base and J by 6 bases, with 15 bases between the two germline ends. There are 15 residues in the CDR3. Germline V lookup: CDR1 SGHAT, CDR2 FQNNGV. The CDR3 loop is CASSLVDRGGNGYTF. CDR3 sequence (DNA): TGTGCCAGCAGCTTAGTGGATCGGGGGGGTAATGGCTACACCTTC. The entire variable domain, with the rest obtained from reference TRBV11-2 and TRBJ1-2, is as follows: EAGVAQSPRYKIIEKRQSVAFWCNPISGHATLYWYQQILGQGPKLLIQFQNNGVVDDSQLPKDRFSAERLKGVDSTLKIQPAKLEDSAVYLCASSLVDRGGNGYTFGSGTRLTVV.

The V and J genes are TRBV28 and TRBJ1-2; D gene ambiguous. Trimming took 3 bases from V and 7 from J, leaving 3 bases between them. CDR3 length: 10 residues. Germline V gene lookup returns CDR1 MDHEN and CDR2 SYDVKM. The CDR3 DNA is TGTGCCAGCAGTTTTCTTGGCTACACCTTC. Translation: CASSFLGYTF.

This clone was seen a single time. This chain joins TRBV7-2 and TRBJ2-5; 8 bases line up with TRBD1. The CDR3 has 15 residues. The V and J ends lost 2 bases and 2 bases, in that order; junction bases with no gene match: 4. Germline V gives CDR1 SGHTA, CDR2 FQGNSA. This chain's CDR3 is CASSLQGARQETQYF. The CDR3 nucleotides are TGTGCCAGCAGCTTACAGGGGGCGCGGCAAGAGACCCAGTACTTC.

This chain links TRBV30 with TRBJ1-6; D not resolved. This CDR3 is built from 16 residues. Between the trimmed V and J ends, which lost 3 bases and 0 bases, there was a span of 12 bases. Germline-derived CDR1 and CDR2 are GTSNPN and SVGIG (reference sequence). CDR3 in amino acids: CAWRWSRSSYNSPLHF. The CDR3 DNA is TGTGCCTGGAGGTGGTCAAGGAGCTCCTATAATTCACCCCTCCACTTT.

The V gene is TRBV18, the J gene TRBJ1-2; 10 bases are shared with TRBD1. The CDR3 length is 14 residues. CDR1 KGHSH and CDR2 LQKENI come from the germline V gene. V shed 1 base and J 6 bases; nucleotides not matched to a gene: 2. The CDR3 here is CASSPLGTGDGYTF. As DNA, the CDR3 is TGTGCCAGCTCACCACTCGGGACAGGGGATGGCTACACCTTC.

The chain recombines TRBV7-9 with TRBJ1-5; 7 nucleotides line up with TRBD1. The germline gives CDR1 SEHNR, CDR2 FQNEAQ (reference sequence). V was clipped by 3 bases and J by 5 bases; unmatched bases: 10. The CDR3 has 16 amino acids. Here the CDR3 DNA reads TGTGCCAGCAGCTTCGACGGCAGGGGGATCGATCAGCCCCAGCATTTT. It specifies CASSFDGRGIDQPQHF.

The J gene is TRBJ2-2, the V gene TRBV7-2; tentatively, D is TRBD1 or TRBD2 (5 bases each). Trimming cost V 5 bases and J 7 bases, with 17 bases left between them. This CDR3 has 15 residues. Germline V gene lookup returns CDR1 SGHTA and CDR2 FQGNSA. The CDR3 loop is CASSPSRGRGGELFF. The CDR3 DNA sequence: TGTGCCAGCAGCCCTTCTAGGGGACGGGGCGGGGAGCTGTTTTTT.

This rearrangement joins TRBV7-9 to TRBJ2-7; possibly TRBD2 for D (6 bases). V was pared by 1 base and J by 3 bases, with 7 bases between. The CDR3 length is 13 residues. Germline CDR1 SEHNR, CDR2 FQNEAQ (reference sequence). The CDR3 loop is CASSLGDFYEQYF. For the CDR3, the DNA is TGTGCCAGCAGCTTAGGGGACTTCTACGAGCAGTACTTC.

The chain links TRBV5-1 to TRBJ2-7; D is unclear. The germline V gene encodes CDR1 SGHRS and CDR2 YFSETQ. V gave up 1 base and J gave up 6 bases, with 11 bases separating them. This CDR3 contains 13 residues. The DNA for the CDR3 is TGCGCCAGCAGCTTGATGGGGTATCGCGAGCAGTACTTC. Translated, it gives CASSLMGYREQYF.

The V and J genes are TRBV7-9 and TRBJ2-3, with D uncertain. CDR3 length: 14 residues. In germline, CDR1 is SEHNR, CDR2 FQNEAQ (reference sequence). V was trimmed by 2 bases and J by 1 base, leaving 7 bases between them. The CDR3 here is CASSLYGGTDTQYF. CDR3 nucleotide sequence: TGTGCCAGCAGCTTATATGGTGGCACAGATACGCAGTATTTT.

The chain has TRBV18 and TRBJ1-1; D is undetermined. Trimming shortened V by 0 bases and J by 3 bases, and 8 bases separated the two germline ends. Germline values: CDR1 KGHSH, CDR2 LQKENI. The CDR3 covers 14 residues. CDR3 amino acids: CASSPPNGDTEAFF. The CDR3 DNA reads as TGTGCCAGCTCACCACCGAATGGAGACACTGAAGCTTTCTTT.

The table lists this clone with a few counts. The V gene is TRBV20-1, the J gene TRBJ2-1; D is uncertain. CDR3 length: 11 amino acids. From germline, CDR1 is DFQATT and CDR2 SNEGSKA (reference sequence). Trimming took off 4 bases at V and 4 bases at J, with 5 bases between the two ends. The CDR3 DNA follows: TGCAGTGCTAAGGTATACAATGAGCAGTTCTTC. It specifies CSAKVYNEQFF.

The chain joins TRBV7-6 to TRBJ2-7; unclear D gene. The germline gives CDR1 SGHVS, CDR2 FNYEAQ. The V end lost 5 bases, the J end lost 0 bases, and 20 bases lay between the germline ends. The CDR3 sequence is 17 residues long. The CDR3 bases are TGTGCCAGCAGCCCTCCTCAATGGTCGTCGAGCTCCTACGAGCAGTACTTC. Its translation: CASSPPQWSSSSYEQYF.

CDR3 sequence: CASSTTGPRLLAKNIQYF. For the CDR3, the DNA is TGTGCCAGCAGTACGACAGGGCCCCGTCTGCTAGCCAAAAACATTCAGTACTTC. The gene calls are TRBV28 and TRBJ2-4; 7 bases match TRBD1. The CDR3 loop spans 18 amino acids. CDR1 is MDHEN, CDR2 SYDVKM, per germline. Germline trimming cut 5 bases from V and 0 bases from J; bases unmatched to any gene: 13.

This chain joins TRBV18 and TRBJ2-7; either TRBD1 or TRBD2 may fit D (5 bases each). Trimming pared 3 bases from V and 4 bases from J, leaving 22 bases between. Germline assignment: CDR1 KGHSH and CDR2 LQKENI. The CDR3 loop spans 17 amino acids. CDR3 protein: CASSPAKGTSLLYEQYF. The DNA for the CDR3 is TGTGCCAGCTCACCGGCCAAGGGGACCAGCCTCTTATACGAGCAGTACTTC.

This clone was counted ten times or more. J is TRBJ1-4 and V is TRBV29-1; 9 bases match TRBD1. Per germline, CDR1 SQVTM and CDR2 ANQGSEA. Germline trimming cut 7 bases from V and 7 bases from J; bases unmatched to any gene: 7. The CDR3 has 13 residues. CDR3 in amino acids: CSGSTGGGEKLFF. DNA of the CDR3: TGCAGCGGGTCGACAGGGGGGGGTGAAAAACTGTTTTTT.

The chain carries TRBV5-6 and TRBJ2-2; D gene unclear. Trimming took off 0 bases at V and 9 bases at J, with 15 bases between the two ends. The germline V gene encodes CDR1 SGHDT and CDR2 YYEEEE. This CDR3 comprises 15 residues. The DNA of the CDR3 is TGTGCCAGCAGCTTGGAAGGGTTGTCGGACCGGGAGCTGTTTTTT. It yields the protein CASSLEGLSDRELFF. Full variable domain (missing parts from reference TRBV5-6 and TRBJ2-2): DAGVTQSPTHLIKTRGQQVTLRCSPKSGHDTVSWYQQALGQGPQFIFQYYEEEERQRGNFPDRFSGHQFPNYSSELNVNALLLGDSALYLCASSLEGLSDRELFFGEGSRLTVL.

The rearrangement links TRBV6-5 to TRBJ2-1, with 10 nucleotides matching TRBD2. V lost 0 bases to trimming and J lost 2 bases; unmatched junction nucleotides: 1. The CDR3 has 16 residues. Per germline, CDR1 MNHEY and CDR2 SVGAGI. CDR3 DNA sequence: TGTGCCAGCAGTTACTCGAGCGGGGGGGCCTACAATGAGCAGTTCTTC. This sequence encodes CASSYSSGGAYNEQFF.

The chain is built from TRBV4-2 and TRBJ1-5; D is unresolved. V shed 0 bases and J shed 3 bases, with 15 bases lying between them. The CDR3 length is 17 residues. The germline CDR1 and CDR2 sequences are LGHNA and YNFKEQ. The CDR3 is CASSQDLGRRINQPQHF. The CDR3, as DNA: TGTGCCAGCAGCCAAGATTTAGGGCGGAGGATCAATCAGCCCCAGCATTTT.

The chain has TRBV28 and TRBJ1-5, with no clear D. The CDR3 runs to 14 residues. CDR1 is MDHEN and CDR2 is SYDVKM in the germline V gene. V was cut by 5 bases and J by 7 bases, with 15 bases left in between. The CDR3 region is CASSPLFGWQPQHF. Here the CDR3 DNA reads TGTGCCAGCAGTCCGCTCTTCGGGTGGCAGCCCCAGCATTTT.